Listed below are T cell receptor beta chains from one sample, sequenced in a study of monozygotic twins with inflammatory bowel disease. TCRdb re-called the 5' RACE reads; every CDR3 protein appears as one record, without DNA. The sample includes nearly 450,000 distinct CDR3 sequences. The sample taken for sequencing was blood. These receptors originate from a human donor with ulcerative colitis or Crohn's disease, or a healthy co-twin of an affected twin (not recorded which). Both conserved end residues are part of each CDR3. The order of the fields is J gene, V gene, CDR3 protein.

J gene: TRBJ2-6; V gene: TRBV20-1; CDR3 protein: CSARGQSSGANVLTF
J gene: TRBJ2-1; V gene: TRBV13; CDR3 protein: CASSLQPGEQFF
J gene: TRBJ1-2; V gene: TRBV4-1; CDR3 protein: CASSQVNLENYGYTF
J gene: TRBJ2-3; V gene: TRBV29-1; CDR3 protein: CSVIPLAGASMRTDTQYF
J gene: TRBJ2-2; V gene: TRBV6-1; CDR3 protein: CASSPGQGVTGELFF
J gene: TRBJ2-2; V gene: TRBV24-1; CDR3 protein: CATSDPGRFTGELFF
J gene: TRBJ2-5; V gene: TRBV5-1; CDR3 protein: CASSWTVGGETQYF
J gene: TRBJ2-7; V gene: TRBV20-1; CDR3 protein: CSAGMGYEQYF
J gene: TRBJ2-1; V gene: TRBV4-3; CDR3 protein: CASSPYEGNEQFF
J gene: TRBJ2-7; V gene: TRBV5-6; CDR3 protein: CASSWTSAHEQYF
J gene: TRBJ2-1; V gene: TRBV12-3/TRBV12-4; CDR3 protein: CASSSPAGGPGYSYNEQFF
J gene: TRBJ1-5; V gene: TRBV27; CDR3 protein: CASSRGYSNQPQHF
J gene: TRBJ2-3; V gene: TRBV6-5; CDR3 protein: CASSYRRRAAVRTDTQYF
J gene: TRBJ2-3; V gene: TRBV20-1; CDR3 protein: CSARVVAGVPDTQYF
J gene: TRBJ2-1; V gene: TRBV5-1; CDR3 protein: CASSLLSYEQFF
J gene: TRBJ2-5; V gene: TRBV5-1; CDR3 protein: CASSLDDMETQYF
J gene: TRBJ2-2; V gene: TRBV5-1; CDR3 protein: CASSLAGTPNTGELFF
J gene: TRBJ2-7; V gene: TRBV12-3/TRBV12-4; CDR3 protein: CASSLNRIGEQYF
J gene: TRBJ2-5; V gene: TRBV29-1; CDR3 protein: CSVARGHKETQYF
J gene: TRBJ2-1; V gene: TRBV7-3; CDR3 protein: CASSLLGGRSYNEQFF
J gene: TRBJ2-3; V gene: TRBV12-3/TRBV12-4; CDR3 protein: CASSLALRGGSDTQYF
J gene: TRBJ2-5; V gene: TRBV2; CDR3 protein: CASSLPRGVQETQYF
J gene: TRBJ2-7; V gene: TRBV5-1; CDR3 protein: CASKPGTVDYEQYF
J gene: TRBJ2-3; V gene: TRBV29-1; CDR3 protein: CSLGGPDTQYF
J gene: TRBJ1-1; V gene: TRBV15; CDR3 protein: CATSRDRGRGDAEAFF
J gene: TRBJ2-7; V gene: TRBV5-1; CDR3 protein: CASSFGAGRYEQYF
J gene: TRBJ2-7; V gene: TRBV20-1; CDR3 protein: CSAMTSESSYEQYF
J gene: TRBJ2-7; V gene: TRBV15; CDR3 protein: CATSVRDSLTYEQYF
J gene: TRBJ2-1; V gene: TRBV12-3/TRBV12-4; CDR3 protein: CASILTGEQFF
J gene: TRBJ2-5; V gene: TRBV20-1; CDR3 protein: CSAPTTQETQYF
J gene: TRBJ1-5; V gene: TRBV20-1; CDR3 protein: CSARGDRYPSLDF
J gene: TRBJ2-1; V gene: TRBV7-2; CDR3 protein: CASSLEHPNEQFF
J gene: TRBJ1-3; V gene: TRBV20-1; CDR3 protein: CSARGVRAGNTIYF
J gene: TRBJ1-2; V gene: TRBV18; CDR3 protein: CASSPSSTSNYGYTF
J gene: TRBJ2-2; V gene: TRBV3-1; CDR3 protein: CASSQGEWAGELFF